Following are 15 T cell receptor beta chains from one sample sequenced in a study of T cells in Graves' hyperthyroidism and ophthalmopathy (dated by TCRdb to between 2018 and 2020). The receptor library was made with multiplex PCR. Sequencing instrument: Illumina HiSeq 2000. The TCR beta CDR3 regions were amplified from RNA transcripts. For the first round of RT-PCR on the TCR CDR3, the HTBI primer set was used together with the Qiagen OneStep RT-PCR kit. The public reads were quality trimmed at Q25 with fastp and then assembled into clones with MiXCR by TCRdb, keeping productive beta chains. Each CDR3 protein gets just one entry, which takes the most common genes and DNA from the rows behind it. A total of 600,000 or so distinct CDR3 sequences appear in this sample, approximately 15% of them only once. The ten largest clones take up under 15% of the sample. The specimen was blood. The source of these receptors is a woman between 45 and 60 years old with Graves' ophthalmopathy.

At least ten counts were recorded for this clonotype. The chain has TRBV29-1 and TRBJ2-7; 7 bases match TRBD1. V was clipped by 7 bases and J by 2 bases; unmatched bases: 8. The germline CDR1 and CDR2 sequences are SQVTM and ANQGSEA. This CDR3 contains 13 residues. The CDR3 loop is CSAGTGVTYEQYF. DNA of the CDR3: TGCAGCGCCGGAACAGGGGTCACCTACGAGCAGTACTTC.

This clonotype was seen repeatedly, ten times or more. This rearrangement joins TRBV5-1 to TRBJ2-1; TRBD2 is a possible D gene (5 bases). V was cut by 4 bases and J by 1 base, with 15 bases left in between. The CDR3 contains 16 residues. The germline gives CDR1 SGHRS, CDR2 YFSETQ. The CDR3 DNA is TGCGCCAGCAGCACACTGAGCGGCACTTCCTACAATGAGCAGTTCTTC. Translated: CASSTLSGTSYNEQFF.

This clonotype was counted at least ten times. This chain joins TRBV7-3 and TRBJ2-1, with a tentative D call TRBD2 (6 bases). The CDR3 runs 15 residues. Germline V gene data show CDR1 as SGHTA and CDR2 as FQGTGA. V was cut by 5 bases and J by 4 bases, with 15 bases left in between. Written as DNA, the CDR3 is TGTGCCAGCAGCCCGGCGGCTAGCGATTACAATGAGCAGTTCTTC. Its translation: CASSPAASDYNEQFF.

V gene TRBV4-1 combines with J gene TRBJ2-7, with D perhaps matching TRBD2 (6 bases). The V end lost 1 base, the J end lost 6 bases, and 19 bases lay between the germline ends. Germline V gives CDR1 MGHRA, CDR2 YSYEKL. CDR3 length: 16 amino acids. The CDR3 sequence is CASSQGGSFFGGEQYF. CDR3 bases: TGCGCCAGCAGCCAAGGTGGAAGTTTCTTCGGGGGCGAGCAGTACTTC.

Only a few counts were recorded for this clonotype. This rearrangement joins TRBV19 to TRBJ2-7; 7 nucleotides line up with TRBD1. With 1 base clipped from V and 3 bases from J, the junction kept 3 bases outside the gene matches. Germline lookup yields CDR1 LNHDA and CDR2 SQIVND (reference sequence). The CDR3 length is 14 residues. Here the CDR3 reads CASSIVGGFYEQYF. In DNA form, the CDR3 reads TGTGCCAGTAGTATAGTAGGGGGCTTCTACGAGCAGTACTTC.

V usage is TRBV4-1 and J usage is TRBJ2-1; D may be TRBD1 (6 bases). The CDR3 has 13 amino acids. Germline CDR1 MGHRA, CDR2 YSYEKL. Deletions cut 3 bases from V and 6 bases from J, with 9 bases between. The CDR3 sequence: CASSHNRANEQFF. The DNA for the CDR3 is TGCGCCAGCAGCCACAACAGGGCCAATGAGCAGTTCTTC.

This rearrangement joins TRBV7-9 to TRBJ2-3; 8 bases fit TRBD2. In germline, CDR1 is SEHNR, CDR2 FQNEAQ (reference sequence). The CDR3 loop spans 16 amino acids. Trimming at V came to 3 bases and at J to 3 bases, leaving 8 bases not matched to a gene. The CDR3 is CASSFSAAGVTDTQYF. CDR3 nucleotides: TGTGCCAGCAGCTTTAGTGCAGCGGGAGTAACAGATACGCAGTATTTT. The full variable domain, with the rest looked up from reference TRBV7-9 and TRBJ2-3, is DTGVSQNPRHKITKRGQNVTFRCDPISEHNRLYWYRQTLGQGPEFLTYFQNEAQLEKSRLLSDRFSAERPKGSFSTLEIQRTEQGDSAMYLCASSFSAAGVTDTQYFGPGTRLTVL.

This clonotype was counted a few times. The rearrangement links TRBV24-1 to TRBJ2-1; 14 positions match TRBD2. V dropped 9 bases and J dropped 6; count of bases not matched to a gene: 3. Germline V gene lookup returns CDR1 KGHDR and CDR2 SFDVKD. The CDR3 extends over 14 amino acids. The CDR3 DNA follows: TGTGCCACCGAGGGACTAGCGGGAGTCAATGAGCAGTTCTTC. This codes for CATEGLAGVNEQFF.

This clonotype has at least ten counts. The rearrangement uses TRBV15 and TRBJ2-4; D possibly corresponds to TRBD2 (5 bases). The CDR3 covers 12 residues. V was shortened by 8 bases and J by 5 bases, with 10 bases between the two germline ends. Germline V gene sequence: CDR1 LNHNV, CDR2 YYDKDF (reference sequence). In DNA, the CDR3 is TGTGCCACCCGGGATAACGAAAACATTCAGTACTTC. Translated, it gives CATRDNENIQYF.

This clonotype was seen many times. The V and J genes are TRBV6-1 and TRBJ2-3; 7 nucleotides line up with TRBD2. The CDR3 is made up of 14 amino acids. Germline values: CDR1 MNHNS, CDR2 SASEGT. J was trimmed by 4 bases and V by 5 bases; bases with no gene match: 6. The CDR3 DNA reads as TGTGCCAGCAGTTCCAGGACTAGTGCAGATACGCAGTATTTT. The encoded protein is CASSSRTSADTQYF.

The chain recombines TRBV15 with TRBJ1-4; possibly TRBD1 for D (6 bases). The germline CDR1 and CDR2 sequences are LNHNV and YYDKDF (reference sequence). The CDR3 sequence is 14 residues long. The V end lost 0 bases, the J end lost 6 bases, and 8 bases lay between the germline ends. CDR3 DNA sequence: TGTGCCACCAGCAGAGACAGGACAGATGAAAAACTGTTTTTT. This translates into CATSRDRTDEKLFF.

This clonotype was recorded at least ten times. The rearrangement uses TRBV7-2 and TRBJ2-1, with 9 bases lining up with TRBD1. Looked up from germline, CDR1 is SGHTA and CDR2 is FQGNSA. V shed 5 bases and J 6 bases; nucleotides not matched to a gene: 14. The CDR3 is made up of 17 amino acids. CDR3 residues: CASSARRGTGYRNEQFF. In DNA form, the CDR3 reads TGTGCCAGCAGCGCCCGACGCGGGACAGGGTATCGCAATGAGCAGTTCTTC.

This clonotype was detected a few times. CDR3 protein: CASSHDGRNQPQHF. DNA for the CDR3: TGTGCCAGCAGCCACGACGGTCGCAATCAGCCCCAGCATTTT. This chain joins TRBV6-2 or TRBV6-3 and TRBJ1-5; the D is unclear. Trimming removed 6 bases from V and 2 bases from J, with 11 bases in between. CDR1 MNHEY and CDR2 SVGEGT come from the germline V gene. The CDR3 consists of 14 residues.

This chain uses TRBV7-9 with TRBJ2-1, with 9 bases aligning to TRBD2. The CDR3 loop spans 13 amino acids. Trimming at V came to 11 bases and at J to 5 bases, leaving 7 bases not matched to a gene. The germline V gene has CDR1 SEHNR and CDR2 FQNEAQ (reference sequence). The CDR3 loop reads CAFDSGRHNEQFF. Here the CDR3 DNA reads TGTGCCTTTGATAGCGGGAGACACAATGAGCAGTTCTTC.

This sequence joins TRBV19 and TRBJ2-3, with a tentative D call TRBD2 (5 bases). The CDR3 runs to 13 residues. The germline gives CDR1 LNHDA, CDR2 SQIVND (reference sequence). Trimming shortened V by 7 bases and J by 6 bases, and 14 bases separated the two germline ends. CDR3 protein: CASTVMGADTQYF. CDR3 DNA sequence: TGTGCCAGTACCGTAATGGGAGCCGATACGCAGTATTTT.